What follows are 28 T cell receptor beta chains derived from one specimen sequenced in a study of blood T cell repertoires in COVID-19. Method: immunoSEQ multiplex PCR; TCRdb's copy keeps in-frame clones and lacks some. The data contain approximately 310,000 clones, around nine tenths of them singletons. Sequenced sample: peripheral blood. All receptors derive from a man aged 45-65 years with active or convalescent COVID-19.

V and J are TRBV5-6 and TRBJ1-4; D call uncertain. CDR3 length: 16 amino acids. V lost 1 base and J 7 bases, leaving 17 bases between the germline ends. Per germline, CDR1 SGHDT and CDR2 YYEEEE. The CDR3 protein is CASSLYVTSGSEKLFF. The CDR3 DNA sequence: TGTGCCAGCAGCTTGTACGTCACAAGTGGGAGTGAAAAACTGTTTTTT. Complete variable domain (other parts from reference TRBV5-6 and TRBJ1-4): DAGVTQSPTHLIKTRGQQVTLRCSPKSGHDTVSWYQQALGQGPQFIFQYYEEEERQRGNFPDRFSGHQFPNYSSELNVNALLLGDSALYLCASSLYVTSGSEKLFFGSGTQLSVL.

This sequence joins TRBV18 and TRBJ1-2; 10 nucleotides agree with TRBD1. Trimming at V came to 2 bases and at J to 6 bases, leaving 6 bases not matched to a gene. Germline assignment: CDR1 KGHSH and CDR2 LQKENI. CDR3 length: 15 amino acids. The CDR3 nucleotides read TGTGCCAGCTCACCAGGGGGACAGGGGCCCGATGGCTACACCTTC. The encoded protein is CASSPGGQGPDGYTF.

The chain uses TRBV11-2 and TRBJ1-2; D may be TRBD1 (6 bases). Trimming took off 5 bases at V and 0 bases at J, with 22 bases between the two ends. Germline V gene lookup returns CDR1 SGHAT and CDR2 FQNNGV. The CDR3 loop spans 18 amino acids. CDR3 sequence reads: CASSPWGGAGDTNYGYTF. The CDR3 DNA reads as TGTGCCAGCAGCCCCTGGGGGGGGGCAGGGGACACTAACTATGGCTACACCTTC.

In nucleotides, the CDR3 is TGTGCCAGCAGTCCTACACGGACAGGGGGGATGCTAGGCTACACCTTC. As protein: CASSPTRTGGMLGYTF. The rearrangement uses TRBV2 and TRBJ1-2, with TRBD1 matching 10 bases. Germline trimming cut 5 bases from V and 8 bases from J; bases unmatched to any gene: 14. The germline V gene has CDR1 SNHLY and CDR2 FYNNEI. This CDR3 comprises 16 residues.

The chain employs TRBV6-2 or TRBV6-3 and TRBJ1-5; D is ambiguous. V was pared by 4 bases and J by 6 bases, with 10 bases between. Germline V gives CDR1 MNHEY, CDR2 SVGEGT. The CDR3 totals 13 residues. The DNA for the CDR3 is TGTGCCAGCAGTTTCCAACGCAGTCAGCCCCAGCATTTT. Amino acid sequence: CASSFQRSQPQHF.

The rearrangement links TRBV5-1 to TRBJ2-1; TRBD1 matches 7 bases. The junction had 6 bases not matched to a gene; V was cut back by 0 bases and J by 3 bases. In germline, CDR1 is SGHRS, CDR2 YFSETQ. There are 16 residues in the CDR3. CDR3 DNA: TGCGCCAGCAGCTTGGCCCCCGGGACAGACTACAATGAGCAGTTCTTC. It is translated as CASSLAPGTDYNEQFF. The full variable domain, in which reference TRBV5-1 and TRBJ2-1 provide the parts outside the CDR3, is KAGVTQTPRYLIKTRGQQVTLSCSPISGHRSVSWYQQTPGQGLQFLFEYFSETQRNKGNFPGRFSGRQFSNSRSEMNVSTLELGDSALYLCASSLAPGTDYNEQFFGPGTRLTVL.

The chain joins TRBV30 to TRBJ2-7; D is possibly TRBD2 (6 bases). This CDR3 is built from 12 residues. Germline assignment: CDR1 GTSNPN and CDR2 SVGIG (reference sequence). V lost 8 bases and J lost 0, with 11 bases in between. The CDR3 DNA follows: TGTGCCCTAAGGCGGGGCTCCTACGAGCAGTACTTC. Translating it yields CALRRGSYEQYF.

This chain joins TRBV5-1 and TRBJ2-3; TRBD2 agrees at 10 bases. In germline, CDR1 is SGHRS, CDR2 YFSETQ. The V segment lost 4 bases and the J segment 3 bases; nucleotides outside the gene matches: 5. The CDR3 runs 15 residues. CDR3 loop: CASSPLAGGTDTQYF. The CDR3 DNA reads as TGCGCCAGCAGCCCCTTAGCGGGAGGAACAGATACGCAGTATTTT.

The chain combines TRBV7-9 with TRBJ2-7; 9 bases match TRBD2. This CDR3 has 16 amino acids. CDR1 is SEHNR, CDR2 FQNEAQ, per germline (reference sequence). The V and J ends lost 5 bases and 5 bases, in that order; junction bases with no gene match: 13. The CDR3 DNA is TGTGCCAGCAGCCCCCGGGGGGCTAGCGGGACCCACGAGCAGTACTTC. Encoded protein: CASSPRGASGTHEQYF.

This clone was detected once. J is TRBJ2-1 and V is TRBV18; tentative D call: TRBD1 (6 bases). In germline, CDR1 is KGHSH, CDR2 LQKENI. V lost 4 bases to trimming and J lost 5 bases, with 12 bases between them. CDR3 length: 14 residues. CDR3 coding DNA: TGTGCCAGCTCACTCACAGGGCTAGACAATGAGCAGTTCTTC. This gives the protein CASSLTGLDNEQFF.

The chain combines TRBV10-3 with TRBJ2-5, with D possibly TRBD1 on 6 matching bases. Trimming pared 7 bases from V and 2 bases from J, leaving 17 bases between. This CDR3 has 15 amino acids. Per the germline V gene, CDR1 is ENHRY and CDR2 is SYGVKD. CDR3 coding DNA: TGTGCCATCAAGGGGGACCGCACAGATCAAGAGACCCAGTACTTC. Translation: CAIKGDRTDQETQYF.

Written as DNA, the CDR3 is TGCGCCAGCAGCTTGTCGACTACTAGTTTCGATGAGCAGTTCTTC. Residues: CASSLSTTSFDEQFF. This sequence joins TRBV5-1 and TRBJ2-1; a possible D gene is TRBD2 (5 bases). Per germline, CDR1 SGHRS and CDR2 YFSETQ. Trimming removed 1 base from V and 8 bases from J, with 16 bases in between. There are 15 residues in the CDR3.

V and J are TRBV7-3 and TRBJ2-5; 8 nucleotides match TRBD1. Germline values: CDR1 SGHTA, CDR2 FQGTGA. Trimming cost V 4 bases and J 3 bases; bases outside gene matches: 7. CDR3 length equals 15 residues. The CDR3 spells CASSSVGQGKETQYF. The CDR3 bases are TGTGCCAGCAGCTCCGTTGGACAGGGAAAAGAGACCCAGTACTTC.

The chain couples TRBV5-3 to TRBJ2-5; 12 bases map to TRBD2. TRBV5-3 is placed among ORFs of uncertain function. The V gene end was trimmed by 0 bases and the J gene end by 0 bases; junction bases not matched to a gene: 3. The CDR3 sequence is 17 residues long. Here the CDR3 DNA reads TGTGCCAGAAGCTTGGGGCCTAGCGGGGGGGACCAAGAGACCCAGTACTTC. Translating it yields CARSLGPSGGDQETQYF.

A single count supports this clone. The CDR3 region has the DNA TGTGCCAGCTCACCATCTTCCGGGACTAGGGGAAACGAGCAGTACTTC. Encoded protein: CASSPSSGTRGNEQYF. V is TRBV18 and J is TRBJ2-7, with TRBD2 identical over 8 bases. Germline CDR1 is KGHSH and CDR2 is LQKENI. This CDR3 is 16 amino acids long. J gave up 5 bases and V 2 bases, and 11 bases lay outside the gene matches.

V and J are TRBV5-1 and TRBJ1-2, with 8 nucleotides matching TRBD1. CDR3 length: 16 residues. The germline gives CDR1 SGHRS, CDR2 YFSETQ. V lost 4 bases and J lost 6; bases outside the gene matches: 14. The CDR3 DNA sequence: TGCGCCAGCAGCCCTGTAGTCGGACAGGGTACGAATGGCTACACCTTC. Protein product: CASSPVVGQGTNGYTF.

To note about this clone: In the same sample, other DNA sequences code for this CDR3. The chain couples TRBV5-1 to TRBJ2-1, with D unclear. The V end was cut by 2 bases, the J end by 4 bases, with 7 bases between. This CDR3 spans 13 amino acids. Germline loops: CDR1 SGHRS, CDR2 YFSETQ. CDR3 DNA sequence: TGCGCCAGCAGCTTAGACTCGTACAATGAGCAGTTCTTC. Protein: CASSLDSYNEQFF.

The rearrangement joins TRBV19 to TRBJ2-1; 8 bases align to TRBD2. The CDR3 has 14 residues. Per the germline V gene, CDR1 is LNHDA and CDR2 is SQIVND (reference sequence). With V trimmed by 1 base and J by 9 bases, 5 bases remained unmatched. In nucleotides, the CDR3 is TGTGCCAGTAGTATAGCCGGGGGGGCCAGTGAGCAGTTCTTC. This encodes CASSIAGGASEQFF. Full variable domain (missing parts from reference TRBV19 and TRBJ2-1): DGGITQSPKYLFRKEGQNVTLSCEQNLNHDAMYWYRQDPGQGLRLIYYSQIVNDFQKGDIAEGYSVSREKKESFPLTVTSAQKNPTAFYLCASSIAGGASEQFFGPGTRLTVL.

For the CDR3, the DNA is TGCGCCAGCAGCCTGTACCTCAGGGGGCCTGGCTACACCTTC. Translated, it gives CASSLYLRGPGYTF. This sequence joins TRBV23-1 and TRBJ1-2, with 8 bases that match TRBD1. Being an ORF, TRBV23-1 has a function that is uncertain. The V and J ends lost 6 bases and 7 bases, in that order; junction bases with no gene match: 10. The CDR3 contains 14 residues.

The chain joins TRBV10-3 to TRBJ1-2, with D unresolved. The CDR3 totals 14 residues. Germline loops: CDR1 ENHRY, CDR2 SYGVKD. V was clipped by 8 bases and J by 8 bases, with 21 bases between them. The chain's CDR3 is CAIRDTSTAIGYTF. The CDR3 DNA reads TGTGCCATCCGCGATACGAGCACCGCTATAGGCTACACCTTC.

The gene calls are TRBV15 and TRBJ2-3; D remains unclear. V lost 2 bases to trimming and J lost 3 bases, with 3 bases between them. Germline V gene lookup returns CDR1 LNHNV and CDR2 YYDKDF (reference sequence). The CDR3 runs to 12 residues. The CDR3 nucleotides read TGTGCCACCAGCAGACATACAGATACGCAGTATTTT. This sequence encodes CATSRHTDTQYF.

A few counts support this clone. V and J are TRBV7-3 and TRBJ1-2; 7 nucleotides align to TRBD1. J was trimmed by 0 bases and V by 0 bases; bases with no gene match: 1. Germline V CDR1 and CDR2: SGHTA, FQGTGA. There are 15 residues in the CDR3. The CDR3 loop is CASSLTGQTNYGYTF. The DNA for the CDR3 is TGTGCCAGCAGCTTAACGGGACAGACTAACTATGGCTACACCTTC.

The chain carries TRBV6-2 or TRBV6-3 and TRBJ1-1, with unresolved D. This CDR3 region has 14 residues. CDR1 is MNHEY and CDR2 is SVGEGT in the germline V gene. Trimming took 6 bases from V and 4 from J, leaving 15 bases between them. Here the CDR3 reads CASSINYEGTEAFF. The CDR3 DNA follows: TGTGCCAGCAGCATCAATTATGAGGGCACTGAAGCTTTCTTT.

This clone has just a few counts. V usage is TRBV7-2 and J usage is TRBJ2-2, with TRBD1 as a possible D gene (6 bases). V lost 5 bases and J 1 base, leaving 8 bases between the germline ends. The CDR3 has 14 residues. CDR1 and CDR2 from the germline V gene are SGHTA and FQGNSA. The CDR3 DNA reads TGTGCCAGCAGCCCGACAGGGAACACCGGGGAGCTGTTTTTT. Translation gives CASSPTGNTGELFF.

The chain couples TRBV9 to TRBJ2-3, with 9 bases lining up with TRBD1. Trimming cost V 5 bases and J 6 bases; bases outside gene matches: 4. The CDR3 sequence is 13 residues long. The germline V gene has CDR1 SGDLS and CDR2 YYNGEE. CDR3 sequence reads: CASSGTGPDTQYF. The CDR3 DNA is TGTGCCAGCAGTGGGACAGGGCCCGATACGCAGTATTTT.

CDR3 amino acids: CAWSRAYNEQFF. DNA of the CDR3: TGTGCCTGGAGCAGGGCCTACAATGAGCAGTTCTTC. The chain has TRBV30 and TRBJ2-1, with a weak D call TRBD1 (5 bases). Trimming pared 3 bases from V and 2 bases from J, leaving 5 bases between. The V gene's germline CDR1 is GTSNPN and CDR2 SVGIG (reference sequence). The CDR3 extends over 12 amino acids.

The chain recombines TRBV6-5 with TRBJ1-5; TRBD1 agrees at 8 bases. This CDR3 is built from 15 residues. Germline CDR1 and CDR2: MNHEY and SVGAGI. Trimming at V came to 6 bases and at J to 5 bases, leaving 9 bases not matched to a gene. The CDR3 spells CASSPGGGSDQPQHF. The CDR3 nucleotides read TGTGCCAGCAGCCCAGGGGGCGGCTCTGATCAGCCCCAGCATTTT.

The chain couples TRBV5-5 to TRBJ1-2; a weak D match, TRBD1 (6 bases). Germline V gene data show CDR1 as SGHKS and CDR2 as YYEKEE (reference sequence). Trimming left V 0 bases short and J 1 base short, with 10 bases between. The CDR3 is 15 residues long. CDR3 amino acids: CASSLAPGVNYGYTF. The CDR3 DNA reads as TGTGCCAGCAGCTTGGCTCCAGGGGTTAACTATGGCTACACCTTC.